This TCR beta chain is from a study of blood T cell repertoires in COVID-19. Whole-study context: COVID-19 samples, acute and convalescent, were from the United States, Italy and Spain. T cells, B-cell-depleted T cells, or PBMCs supplied cDNA or gDNA.

This clone was observed a few times. Other DNA sequences in the same sample also yield this CDR3. In the original analysis: Reference gene primers were amplified, and this amplification served to estimate nucleated cell counts. TCRdb's table, derived via immunoSEQ multiplex PCR, lists solely in-frame clones and lacks some. V, J and clone size reflect that table, while D and trimming were determined from the DNA. This table has about 78,000 clones, around nine tenths appearing once. What was sequenced was peripheral blood. The sequence derives from a man aged 50-59 years with active or convalescent COVID-19.

The CDR3, as DNA: TGCGCCAGCAGCTTGGACGGTTTTAATTCACCCCTCCACTTT. It is translated as CASSLDGFNSPLHF. The chain couples TRBV5-1 to TRBJ1-6, with D unresolved. The CDR3 sequence is 14 residues long. Trimming took off 0 bases at V and 6 bases at J, with 7 bases between the two ends. CDR1 SGHRS and CDR2 YFSETQ come from the germline V gene.